A single sample is the source of the 11 T cell receptor beta chains below, sequenced in a study of blood T cells in healthy people across ages. Primers used in a second PCR of about 6 to 12 cycles were a sample-barcoded 5' primer and a J-beta primer mix. In TCRdb, the 5' RACE reads were re-called with MiXCR into one record per CDR3 protein. The sample shows 1.5 million to 2 million distinct CDR3 sequences, less than 50% of them seen only once. Sequenced sample: blood. Source of these receptors: a woman aged 40 to 55 in good health.

This rearrangement joins TRBV9 to TRBJ2-1, with TRBD1 matching 12 bases. V was pared by 3 bases and J by 8 bases, with 9 bases of the junction left unmatched. Germline lookup yields CDR1 SGDLS and CDR2 YYNGEE. CDR3 length equals 16 residues. This CDR3 is CASSAPGQGAIDEQFF. The CDR3 DNA reads TGTGCCAGCAGCGCGCCGGGACAGGGGGCTATTGATGAGCAGTTCTTC.

The V call is TRBV9, the J call TRBJ2-1; 7 positions agree with TRBD1. Germline V gene data show CDR1 as SGDLS and CDR2 as YYNGEE. The V and J ends lost 3 bases and 7 bases, in that order; junction bases with no gene match: 10. The CDR3 is made up of 15 amino acids. This CDR3 reads CASSADPATGNEQFF. The CDR3 DNA is TGTGCCAGCAGCGCAGACCCCGCGACAGGGAATGAGCAGTTCTTC.

The chain uses TRBV5-8 and TRBJ1-6, with a weak D call TRBD1 (6 bases). Germline V lookup: CDR1 SGHTS, CDR2 YDEGEE. V was clipped by 5 bases and J by 1 base, with 13 bases between them. The CDR3 is 16 amino acids. CDR3 coding DNA: TGTGCCAGCAGGGAGGACAGAAAATCCTATAATTCACCCCTCCACTTT. Translated, it gives CASREDRKSYNSPLHF.

This clonotype was counted a single time. The gene calls are TRBV3-1 and TRBJ1-2; tentatively, D is TRBD1 (6 bases). The germline gives CDR1 LGHDT, CDR2 YNNKEL (reference sequence). V was cut by 1 base and J by 2 bases, with 11 bases left in between. The length of the CDR3 is 15 residues. The CDR3 DNA reads TGTGCCAGCAGCCAAGGAAACAGGGAAAACTATGGCTACACCTTC. Protein product: CASSQGNRENYGYTF.

CDR3 DNA sequence: TGTGCCAGCAGCTTGGCGGGGAAATACAATGAGCAGTTCTTC. Translation: CASSLAGKYNEQFF. The rearrangement joins TRBV5-5 to TRBJ2-1; tentatively, D is TRBD2 (5 bases). Germline CDR1 SGHKS, CDR2 YYEKEE (reference sequence). V was trimmed by 0 bases and J by 4 bases, leaving 8 bases between them. CDR3 length: 14 residues. The entire variable domain, with the rest obtained from reference TRBV5-5 and TRBJ2-1, is as follows: DAGVTQSPTHLIKTRGQQVTLRCSPISGHKSVSWYQQVLGQGPQFIFQYYEKEERGRGNFPDRFSARQFPNYSSELNVNALLLGDSALYLCASSLAGKYNEQFFGPGTRLTVL.

CDR3 in DNA: TGTGCCAGCAGCCATACGACAGGGGGCGGAACTGAAGCTTTCTTT. This gives the protein CASSHTTGGGTEAFF. This rearrangement joins TRBV3-1 to TRBJ1-1; 10 nucleotides line up with TRBD1. Germline V gene lookup returns CDR1 LGHDT and CDR2 YNNKEL (reference sequence). This CDR3 has 15 residues. V gave up 3 bases and J gave up 5 bases; unmatched junction bases: 6.

The genes are TRBV9 and TRBJ2-3; TRBD2 matches 8 bases. The CDR3 totals 16 residues. Germline V gene sequence: CDR1 SGDLS, CDR2 YYNGEE. J lost 3 bases, V lost 0 bases, and 6 bases had no gene match. The CDR3 DNA reads as TGTGCCAGCAGCGTAGGAAGCGGGGGAACGACAGATACGCAGTATTTT. The encoded protein is CASSVGSGGTTDTQYF.

This clonotype has just a few counts. The chain joins TRBV12-3 or TRBV12-4 to TRBJ2-1, with TRBD1 matching over 8 bases. Losses at the gene ends were 5 bases for V and 7 bases for J; bases not matched to a gene: 10. CDR3 length: 15 residues. Here the CDR3 reads CASSGGQVAVNEQFF. In DNA, the CDR3 is TGTGCCAGCAGTGGGGGACAGGTCGCAGTAAATGAGCAGTTCTTC.

The CDR3: CSAPPGRETQYF. The CDR3 DNA reads TGCAGTGCTCCACCGGGGCGAGAGACCCAGTACTTC. The chain joins TRBV20-1 to TRBJ2-5; D is perhaps TRBD1 or TRBD2 (5 bases each). CDR3 length: 12 residues. Trimming stripped 5 bases from V and 4 bases from J, with 11 bases between. Germline assignment: CDR1 DFQATT and CDR2 SNEGSKA (reference sequence).

This clonotype was counted between two and nine times. V is TRBV6-2 or TRBV6-3 and J is TRBJ2-1; TRBD2 is a possible D gene (7 bases). There are 14 residues in the CDR3. Trimming stripped 7 bases from V and 6 bases from J, with 16 bases between. CDR1 is MNHEY and CDR2 is SVGEGT in the germline V gene. In nucleotides, the CDR3 is TGTGCCAGCACCAAGGGGGGGCCCGGCAATGAGCAGTTCTTC. Translated, it gives CASTKGGPGNEQFF.

The V call is TRBV12-3 or TRBV12-4, the J call TRBJ1-5, with D hard to call. V lost 5 bases to trimming and J lost 3 bases, with 11 bases between them. This CDR3 region has 14 residues. CDR3 nucleotide sequence: TGTGCCAGCAGTACACAGCAATTCAATCAGCCCCAGCATTTT. This translates into CASSTQQFNQPQHF.